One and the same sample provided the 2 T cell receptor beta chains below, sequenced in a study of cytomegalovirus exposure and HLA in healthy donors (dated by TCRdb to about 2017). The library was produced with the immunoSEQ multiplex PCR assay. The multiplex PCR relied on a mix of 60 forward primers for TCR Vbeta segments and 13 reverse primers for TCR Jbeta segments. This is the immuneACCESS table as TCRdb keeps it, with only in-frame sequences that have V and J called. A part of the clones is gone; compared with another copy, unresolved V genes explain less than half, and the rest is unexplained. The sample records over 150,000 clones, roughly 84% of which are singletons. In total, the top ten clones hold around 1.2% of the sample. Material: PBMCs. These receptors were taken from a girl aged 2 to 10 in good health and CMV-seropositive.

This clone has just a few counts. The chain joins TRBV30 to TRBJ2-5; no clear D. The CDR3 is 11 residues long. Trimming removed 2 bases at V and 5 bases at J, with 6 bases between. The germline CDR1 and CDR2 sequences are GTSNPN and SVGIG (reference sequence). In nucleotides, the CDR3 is TGTGCCTGGAGTCCTAGGGAGACCCAGTACTTC. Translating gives CAWSPRETQYF.

CDR3 nucleotide sequence: TGCGCCAGCAGCCAAGAGGGGGCGCTGATGGCCAAAAACATTCAGTACTTC. The encoded protein is CASSQEGALMAKNIQYF. The chain employs TRBV4-1 and TRBJ2-4; the D gene is possibly TRBD1 (6 bases). Trimming pared 0 bases from V and 1 base from J, leaving 13 bases between. The CDR3 covers 17 residues. Germline CDR1 and CDR2: MGHRA and YSYEKL.